The 6 T cell receptor beta chains given below trace back to one sample, sequenced in a study of cytomegalovirus exposure and HLA in healthy donors. Use of 60 Vbeta and 13 Jbeta primers characterized the PCR. Profiling relied on immunoSEQ multiplex PCR, and the TCRdb table lists in-frame clones only, not all of them. The sample carries roughly 98,000 clones, 62% recorded once. The sequenced sample was PBMCs. These receptors were obtained from a woman in her 30s in good health and CMV-seropositive.

This sequence joins TRBV6-4 and TRBJ2-1; 9 bases map to TRBD2. The CDR3 loop spans 16 amino acids. Trimming cost V 0 bases and J 7 bases; bases outside gene matches: 7. Looked up from germline, CDR1 is MRHNA and CDR2 is SNTAGT. The CDR3 DNA follows: TGTGCCAGCAGTGACTCAGGGCGGGGGGGCAGGAATGAGCAGTTCTTC. As protein: CASSDSGRGGRNEQFF.

This clone turned up a few times. This chain uses TRBV5-6 with TRBJ1-2, with 10 nucleotides matching TRBD1. Germline trimming cut 5 bases from V and 6 bases from J; bases unmatched to any gene: 4. There are 13 residues in the CDR3. Germline loops: CDR1 SGHDT, CDR2 YYEEEE. CDR3 bases: TGTGCCAGCAGTCGGACAGGGGGAGATGGCTACACCTTC. Translation: CASSRTGGDGYTF. Full variable domain (rest looked up from reference TRBV5-6 and TRBJ1-2): DAGVTQSPTHLIKTRGQQVTLRCSPKSGHDTVSWYQQALGQGPQFIFQYYEEEERQRGNFPDRFSGHQFPNYSSELNVNALLLGDSALYLCASSRTGGDGYTFGSGTRLTVV.

This chain connects TRBV6-6 to TRBJ2-7; 8 nucleotides agree with TRBD1. Germline V CDR1 and CDR2: MNHNY, SVGAGI (reference sequence). This CDR3 has 15 amino acids. With 7 bases clipped from V and 1 base from J, the junction kept 9 bases outside the gene matches. For the CDR3, the DNA is TGTGCCAGCACCCGGGCAGGGGGCGAGTCCTACGAGCAGTACTTC. It specifies CASTRAGGESYEQYF.

This clone showed up just once. J is TRBJ2-1 and V is TRBV27; 8 positions agree with TRBD2. The CDR3 extends over 17 amino acids. V shed 5 bases and J 4 bases; nucleotides not matched to a gene: 13. Germline V gives CDR1 MNHEY, CDR2 SMNVEV (reference sequence). The CDR3 region is CASSHLRFGGVYNEQFF. CDR3 in DNA: TGTGCCAGCAGTCACCTCCGTTTCGGGGGGGTTTACAATGAGCAGTTCTTC.

This sequence joins TRBV7-9 and TRBJ2-5, with 7 bases aligning to TRBD1. There are 15 residues in the CDR3. V lost 8 bases, J lost 2 bases, and 11 bases stayed unmatched. Germline V gene data show CDR1 as SEHNR and CDR2 as FQNEAQ (reference sequence). CDR3 nucleotides: TGTGCCAGCGGATACTACCGGGGACAGCAAGAGACCCAGTACTTC. Encoded protein: CASGYYRGQQETQYF.

This clone has a single count. V is TRBV7-9 and J is TRBJ1-2, with 10 bases that match TRBD1. After removal of 4 bases from V and 7 bases from J, the junction contained 9 bases not matched to a gene. CDR3 length: 15 amino acids. The V gene's germline CDR1 is SEHNR and CDR2 FQNEAQ (reference sequence). CDR3 DNA sequence: TGTGCCAGCAGCTGGCCCGGGACAGGGGTATCTGGCTACACCTTC. Translated: CASSWPGTGVSGYTF.